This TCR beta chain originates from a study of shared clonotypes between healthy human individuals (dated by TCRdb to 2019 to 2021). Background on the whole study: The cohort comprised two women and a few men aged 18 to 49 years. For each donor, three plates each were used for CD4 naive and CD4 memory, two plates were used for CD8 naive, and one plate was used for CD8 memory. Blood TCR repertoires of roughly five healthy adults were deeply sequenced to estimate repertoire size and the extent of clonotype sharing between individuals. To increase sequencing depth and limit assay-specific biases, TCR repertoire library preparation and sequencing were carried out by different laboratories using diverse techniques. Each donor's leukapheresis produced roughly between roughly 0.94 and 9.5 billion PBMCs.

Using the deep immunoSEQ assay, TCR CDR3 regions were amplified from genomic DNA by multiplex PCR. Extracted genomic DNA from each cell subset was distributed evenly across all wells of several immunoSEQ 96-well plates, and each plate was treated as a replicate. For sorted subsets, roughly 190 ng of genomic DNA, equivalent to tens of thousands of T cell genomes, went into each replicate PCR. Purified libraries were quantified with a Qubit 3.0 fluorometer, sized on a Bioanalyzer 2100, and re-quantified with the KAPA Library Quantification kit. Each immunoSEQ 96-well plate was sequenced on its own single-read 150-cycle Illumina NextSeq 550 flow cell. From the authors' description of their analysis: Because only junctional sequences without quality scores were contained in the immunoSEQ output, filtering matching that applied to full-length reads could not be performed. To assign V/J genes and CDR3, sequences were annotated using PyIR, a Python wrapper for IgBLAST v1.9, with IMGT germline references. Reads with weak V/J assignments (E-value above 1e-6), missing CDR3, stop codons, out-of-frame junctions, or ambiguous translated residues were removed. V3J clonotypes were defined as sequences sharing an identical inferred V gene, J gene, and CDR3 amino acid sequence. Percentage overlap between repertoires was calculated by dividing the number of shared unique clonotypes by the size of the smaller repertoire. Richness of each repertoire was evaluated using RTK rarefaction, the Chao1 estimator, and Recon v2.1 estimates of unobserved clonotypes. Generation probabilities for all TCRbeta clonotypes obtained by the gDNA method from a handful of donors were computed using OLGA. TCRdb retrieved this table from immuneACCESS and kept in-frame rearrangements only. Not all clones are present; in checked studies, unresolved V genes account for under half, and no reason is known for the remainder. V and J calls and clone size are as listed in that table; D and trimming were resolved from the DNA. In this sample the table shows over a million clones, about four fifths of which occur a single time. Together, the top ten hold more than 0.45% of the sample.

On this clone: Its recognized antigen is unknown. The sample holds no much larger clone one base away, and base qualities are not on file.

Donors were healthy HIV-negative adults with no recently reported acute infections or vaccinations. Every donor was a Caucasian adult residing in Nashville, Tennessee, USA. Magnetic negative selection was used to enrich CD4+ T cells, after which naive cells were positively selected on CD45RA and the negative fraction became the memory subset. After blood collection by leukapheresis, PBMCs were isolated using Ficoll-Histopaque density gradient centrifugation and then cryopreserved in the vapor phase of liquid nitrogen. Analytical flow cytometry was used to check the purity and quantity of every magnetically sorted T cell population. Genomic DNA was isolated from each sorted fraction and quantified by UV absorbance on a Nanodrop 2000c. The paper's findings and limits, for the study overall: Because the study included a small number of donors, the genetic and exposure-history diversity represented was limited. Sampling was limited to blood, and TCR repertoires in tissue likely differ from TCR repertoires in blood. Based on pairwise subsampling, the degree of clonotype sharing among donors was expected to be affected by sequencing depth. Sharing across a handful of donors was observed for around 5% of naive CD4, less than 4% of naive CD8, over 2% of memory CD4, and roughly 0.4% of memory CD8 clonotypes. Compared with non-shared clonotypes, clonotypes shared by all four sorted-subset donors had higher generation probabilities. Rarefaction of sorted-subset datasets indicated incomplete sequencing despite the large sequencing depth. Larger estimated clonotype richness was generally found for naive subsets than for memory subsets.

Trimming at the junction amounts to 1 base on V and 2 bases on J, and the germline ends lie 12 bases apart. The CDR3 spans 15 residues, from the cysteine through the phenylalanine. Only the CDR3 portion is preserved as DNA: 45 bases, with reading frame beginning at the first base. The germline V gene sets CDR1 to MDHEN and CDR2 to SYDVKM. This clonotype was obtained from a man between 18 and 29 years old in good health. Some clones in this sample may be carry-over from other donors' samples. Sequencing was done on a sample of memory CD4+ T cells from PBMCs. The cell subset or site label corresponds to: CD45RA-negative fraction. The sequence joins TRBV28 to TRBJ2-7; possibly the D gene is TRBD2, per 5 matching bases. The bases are TGTGCCAGCAGTTTATCGGACGGGAAGACCTACGAGCAGTACTTC. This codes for CASSLSDGKTYEQYF.